This T cell receptor (beta chain) was captured in a study of blood T cell repertoires in COVID-19. Study details: COVID-19 samples, acute and convalescent, were from the United States, Italy and Spain. The cDNA or gDNA used as material had been derived from T cells, B-cell-depleted T cells, or PBMCs.

The CDR3 loop spans 14 amino acids. The ends were cut back, 8 bases at V and 8 bases at J, with 21 bases in the middle. In germline, CDR1 is MNHEY, CDR2 SVGAGI. Ages ranged from about 18 to 89 years, with residence in approximately 25 US areas. In the authors' workflow: Estimates of nucleated cell counts were drawn from the amplification of reference gene primers. The repertoire was sequenced with immunoSEQ multiplex PCR; TCRdb's copy has only in-frame clones and lacks some. V and J calls and clone size come straight from that table; D and trimming were deduced from the DNA. The sample has about 200,000 clones, 70% to 85% seen once; the top ten hold more than 4.5%.

The sequenced sample consisted of PBMCs or T cells enriched from blood (not recorded which). The J gene is TRBJ1-2, the V gene TRBV6-5; D is uncertain. This TCR was sampled from a woman aged 55-69 years with acute COVID-19. CDR3 DNA: TGTGCCAGCCGCATCCCAGACGTCCGGGGAGGCTACACCTTC. This sequence encodes CASRIPDVRGGYTF.